These 26 T cell receptor beta chains share one sample of origin, sequenced in a study of blood T cell repertoires in COVID-19. Sequencing used immunoSEQ multiplex PCR; TCRdb keeps in-frame clones, though not all of them. The table records about 99,000 clones, about 90% of them present only once. Sequenced material: peripheral blood. These receptors all stem from a man in his fifties in a cohort sampled during active COVID-19.

The chain couples TRBV5-1 to TRBJ1-1; D gene ambiguous. Germline loops: CDR1 SGHRS, CDR2 YFSETQ. The V end lost 0 bases, the J end lost 1 base, and 10 bases lay between the germline ends. This CDR3 has 15 residues. CDR3 loop: CASSLGQFRNTEAFF. The CDR3 DNA reads TGCGCCAGCAGCTTGGGGCAGTTCAGGAACACTGAAGCTTTCTTT.

The chain joins TRBV28 to TRBJ1-2; 8 nucleotides line up with TRBD1. CDR3 size: 12 residues. Germline V CDR1 and CDR2: MDHEN, SYDVKM. Trimming took 6 bases from V and 7 from J; bases not matched to a gene: 4. The CDR3 reads CASRTGEVGYTF. In nucleotides, the CDR3 is TGTGCCAGCAGGACAGGGGAGGTTGGCTACACCTTC.

This chain links TRBV5-6 with TRBJ2-3, with 8 bases that match TRBD1. The length of the CDR3 is 15 residues. The V gene's germline CDR1 is SGHDT and CDR2 YYEEEE. V shed 4 bases, J shed 8 bases, and the junction held 12 bases outside the gene matches. CDR3 DNA sequence: TGTGCCAGCAGCACAGGGACAGGTTGGTCGGTTACGCAGTATTTT. It encodes CASSTGTGWSVTQYF.

This chain connects TRBV25-1 to TRBJ2-5, with 7 bases identical to TRBD1. Per the germline V gene, CDR1 is MGHDK and CDR2 is SYGVNS. The junction had 9 bases not matched to a gene; V was cut back by 9 bases and J by 5 bases. This CDR3 contains 13 residues. The CDR3 DNA reads TGTGCCAGTCAAAGAGGGGGCGGGGAGACCCAGTACTTC. Its translation: CASQRGGGETQYF.

This sequence joins TRBV6-1 and TRBJ2-2, with 10 positions matching TRBD1. V lost 0 bases, J lost 6 bases, and 7 bases stayed unmatched. The CDR3 is 17 residues long. In germline, CDR1 is MNHNS, CDR2 SASEGT. CDR3 nucleotides: TGTGCCAGCAGTGAAGCAGGACAGGGGGTACGTGCCGGGGAGCTGTTTTTT. Its translation: CASSEAGQGVRAGELFF.

The chain employs TRBV5-1 and TRBJ2-5, with TRBD1 matching 8 bases. V gave up 4 bases and J gave up 1 base; unmatched junction bases: 3. The length of the CDR3 is 14 residues. Germline V gives CDR1 SGHRS, CDR2 YFSETQ. CDR3 nucleotides: TGCGCCAGCAGCCTGACAGGGGCCCAAGAGACCCAGTACTTC. Amino acid sequence: CASSLTGAQETQYF.

The chain has TRBV12-3 or TRBV12-4 and TRBJ1-5; TRBD1 might be the D (6 bases). V dropped 6 bases and J dropped 3 bases, with 9 bases sitting between them. The CDR3 is made up of 13 amino acids. CDR3 nucleotide sequence: TGTGCCAGCAGCGGACAGACCAATCAGCCCCAGCATTTT. Its translation: CASSGQTNQPQHF.

The chain links TRBV24-1 to TRBJ1-5, with D unresolved. This CDR3 contains 13 residues. V was shortened by 9 bases and J by 5 bases, with 13 bases between the two germline ends. Germline assignment: CDR1 KGHDR and CDR2 SFDVKD. Written as DNA, the CDR3 is TGTGCCACCTCGTTAGCCGGGGATCAGCCCCAGCATTTT. This gives the protein CATSLAGDQPQHF.

The V and J genes are TRBV28 and TRBJ2-5, with TRBD2 identical over 7 bases. In germline, CDR1 is MDHEN, CDR2 SYDVKM. Trimming took 4 bases from V and 4 from J; bases not matched to a gene: 9. This CDR3 contains 15 residues. The CDR3 DNA follows: TGTGCCAGCAGTTCGGTGACGGGGGGAATAGAGACCCAGTACTTC. Amino acids: CASSSVTGGIETQYF. The entire variable domain, with the rest obtained from reference TRBV28 and TRBJ2-5, is as follows: DVKVTQSSRYLVKRTGEKVFLECVQDMDHENMFWYRQDPGLGLRLIYFSYDVKMKEKGDIPEGYSVSREKKERFSLILESASTNQTSMYLCASSSVTGGIETQYFGPGTRLLVL.

This clone was detected a few times. The chain combines TRBV2 with TRBJ2-1, with TRBD2 as a possible D gene (6 bases). The CDR3 has 13 residues. V lost 7 bases and J 0 bases, leaving 7 bases between the germline ends. Looked up from germline, CDR1 is SNHLY and CDR2 is FYNNEI. CDR3 bases: TGTGCCAGCACGCGGGGCTCCTACAATGAGCAGTTCTTC. Encoded protein: CASTRGSYNEQFF. The full variable domain, with the rest looked up from reference TRBV2 and TRBJ2-1, is EPEVTQTPSHQVTQMGQEVILRCVPISNHLYFYWYRQILGQKVEFLVSFYNNEISEKSEIFDDQFSVERPDGSNFTLKIRSTKLEDSAMYFCASTRGSYNEQFFGPGTRLTVL.

The genes are TRBV9 and TRBJ2-2, with D tentatively TRBD1 (5 bases). The germline CDR1 and CDR2 sequences are SGDLS and YYNGEE. The V end was cut by 0 bases, the J end by 5 bases, with 8 bases between. The CDR3 sequence is 14 residues long. The CDR3 reads CASSVDAGTGELFF. CDR3 coding DNA: TGTGCCAGCAGCGTAGATGCAGGGACCGGGGAGCTGTTTTTT.

The chain is built from TRBV5-5 and TRBJ1-1, with TRBD1 matching 12 bases. This CDR3 is built from 17 residues. The junction had 5 bases not matched to a gene; V was cut back by 2 bases and J by 0 bases. CDR1 and CDR2 (germline): SGHKS, YYEKEE (reference sequence). CDR3 sequence: CASSLEGTGGMNTEAFF. The DNA for the CDR3 is TGTGCCAGCAGCTTAGAGGGGACAGGGGGCATGAACACTGAAGCTTTCTTT.

The chain uses TRBV7-9 and TRBJ2-5; D perhaps matches TRBD2 (6 bases). The CDR3 is made up of 14 amino acids. Per the germline V gene, CDR1 is SEHNR and CDR2 is FQNEAQ (reference sequence). V lost 5 bases to trimming and J lost 1 base, with 11 bases between them. CDR3 in amino acids: CASSRGLGQETQYF. CDR3 DNA sequence: TGTGCCAGCAGCCGGGGACTTGGCCAAGAGACCCAGTACTTC. The whole variable domain, remainder taken from reference TRBV7-9 and TRBJ2-5, is DTGVSQNPRHKITKRGQNVTFRCDPISEHNRLYWYRQTLGQGPEFLTYFQNEAQLEKSRLLSDRFSAERPKGSFSTLEIQRTEQGDSAMYLCASSRGLGQETQYFGPGTRLLVL.

V is TRBV5-1 and J is TRBJ2-3; 10 bases fit TRBD1. J gave up 4 bases and V 0 bases, and 2 bases lay outside the gene matches. The germline gives CDR1 SGHRS, CDR2 YFSETQ. The CDR3 runs to 15 residues. The CDR3 DNA follows: TGCGCCAGCAGCTTGGTGGGACAGGGGCCAGATACGCAGTATTTT. Amino acids: CASSLVGQGPDTQYF. The entire variable domain, with the rest obtained from reference TRBV5-1 and TRBJ2-3, is as follows: KAGVTQTPRYLIKTRGQQVTLSCSPISGHRSVSWYQQTPGQGLQFLFEYFSETQRNKGNFPGRFSGRQFSNSRSEMNVSTLELGDSALYLCASSLVGQGPDTQYFGPGTRLTVL.

This chain uses TRBV21-1 with TRBJ1-1; the listed D gene, TRBD1, was not tested against the DNA. TRBV21-1 is classified as a pseudogene. This CDR3 comprises 18 residues. DNA of the CDR3: TGTGCCAGCAGCATGAACCGGGACAGGGTCGCGATTTGGGCTGAAGCTTTCTTT. It translates to CASSMNRDRVAIWAEAFF.

The genes are TRBV5-6 and TRBJ1-1; D gene uncertain. The CDR3 runs 13 residues. V was trimmed by 4 bases and J by 6 bases, leaving 13 bases between them. The germline V gene encodes CDR1 SGHDT and CDR2 YYEEEE. The CDR3 DNA is TGTGCCAGCAGCCGGGGAAGCGTTGCTGAAGCTTTCTTT. Residues: CASSRGSVAEAFF.

The genes are TRBV19 and TRBJ1-5; D is perhaps TRBD1 (5 bases). Germline CDR1 LNHDA, CDR2 SQIVND (reference sequence). The length of the CDR3 is 17 residues. V was cut by 3 bases and J by 0 bases, with 15 bases left in between. Here the CDR3 DNA reads TGTGCCAGTAGTATTCAGGGTAGGGAATATAGCAATCAGCCCCAGCATTTT. Translated, it gives CASSIQGREYSNQPQHF.

The V and J genes are TRBV7-2 and TRBJ1-2, with D unresolved. CDR1 and CDR2 (germline): SGHTA, FQGNSA. The CDR3 runs 14 residues. Trimming left V 1 base short and J 1 base short, with 7 bases between. CDR3 nucleotide sequence: TGTGCCAGCAGCTTAGTTACAGTTAACTATGGCTACACCTTC. Translating gives CASSLVTVNYGYTF.

The chain is built from TRBV6-6 and TRBJ2-5; weak D call: TRBD2 (5 bases). Germline assignment: CDR1 MNHNY and CDR2 SVGAGI (reference sequence). V gave up 2 bases and J gave up 6 bases, with 13 bases separating them. The CDR3 is made up of 14 amino acids. The CDR3 sequence is CASSYTEPGKTQYF. CDR3 sequence (DNA): TGTGCCAGCAGTTACACGGAGCCCGGGAAGACCCAGTACTTC.

This clone has only one observation. The chain is built from TRBV6-5 and TRBJ1-2, with D uncertain. The CDR3 length is 13 residues. Looked up from germline, CDR1 is MNHEY and CDR2 is SVGAGI. Trimming took off 1 base at V and 2 bases at J, with 5 bases between the two ends. Here the CDR3 DNA reads TGTGCCAGCAGTTACTACGGGAACTATGGCTACACCTTC. Protein sequence: CASSYYGNYGYTF.

V and J are TRBV18 and TRBJ2-7; D is uncertain. Trimming removed 2 bases from V and 4 bases from J, with 6 bases in between. The V gene's germline CDR1 is KGHSH and CDR2 LQKENI. The CDR3 is 12 amino acids. CDR3 bases: TGTGCCAGCTCACCAAATATTTACGAGCAGTACGTC. Translating gives CASSPNIYEQYV.

This clone occurred a few times. The chain uses TRBV12-3 or TRBV12-4 and TRBJ1-5; TRBD1 might be the D (5 bases). V was clipped by 6 bases and J by 3 bases, with 9 bases between them. The CDR3 spans 13 residues. CDR3 residues: CASRRQYNQPQHF. CDR3 nucleotide sequence: TGTGCCAGCAGGAGACAGTACAATCAGCCCCAGCATTTT.

The chain uses TRBV12-3 or TRBV12-4 and TRBJ2-7; D is ambiguous. V lost 1 base and J lost 6, with 10 bases in between. The CDR3 totals 13 residues. The chain's CDR3 is CASSLGSPFEQYV. The CDR3 bases are TGTGCCAGCAGTTTAGGTAGTCCCTTCGAGCAGTACGTC.

The table lists this clone with a count of one. This chain uses TRBV7-2 with TRBJ2-5; D possibly corresponds to TRBD2 (6 bases). Germline loops: CDR1 SGHTA, CDR2 FQGNSA. The CDR3 sequence is 13 residues long. The V and J ends lost 6 bases and 8 bases respectively, with 16 bases between them. CDR3 residues: CASRTRGIFTQYF. The CDR3, as DNA: TGTGCCAGCAGGACTAGGGGTATTTTCACCCAGTACTTC.

This clone was counted ten times or more. The J gene is TRBJ1-3, the V gene TRBV6-1; D is perhaps TRBD1 (5 bases). V dropped 3 bases and J dropped 0 bases, with 15 bases sitting between them. Looked up from germline, CDR1 is MNHNS and CDR2 is SASEGT. This CDR3 is 17 amino acids long. CDR3 coding DNA: TGTGCCAGCAGTGACCAGCTCAGGGCGAACTCTGGAAACACCATATATTTT. Translation gives CASSDQLRANSGNTIYF.

The gene calls are TRBV4-3 and TRBJ2-5, with D possibly TRBD2 on 5 matching bases. This CDR3 contains 15 residues. Germline values: CDR1 LGHNA, CDR2 YSLEER. Trimming stripped 0 bases from V and 5 bases from J, with 13 bases between. This CDR3 reads CASSQDFRGAETQYF. In nucleotides, the CDR3 is TGCGCCAGCAGCCAAGATTTTCGGGGAGCCGAGACCCAGTACTTC.